These 3 T cell receptor beta chains were sequenced from one sample in a study of naive and memory T cell subsets. Both TRBC1 and TRBC2 were covered by a beta constant-region primer of two equimolar oligonucleotides. Nested alpha and beta constant-region primers with the SP2 primer drove four PCR rounds on ligated cDNA. Each CDR3 protein gets one entry after TCRdb re-called the UMI-ligation and nested PCR reads with MiXCR. The data show more than 100,000 distinct CDR3 sequences, just over 35% seen once. What was sequenced was central memory CD4+ T cells from blood. Receptors originate from a human donor in good health.

This clonotype was found many times. This chain joins TRBV7-8 and TRBJ2-7, with 7 nucleotides matching TRBD2. J gave up 2 bases and V 4 bases, and 5 bases lay outside the gene matches. Germline V gene sequence: CDR1 SGHVS, CDR2 FQNEAQ. This CDR3 region has 14 residues. In nucleotides, the CDR3 is TGTGCCAGCAGCTCCTTAGGACTAGCCTACGAGCAGTACTTC. This sequence encodes CASSSLGLAYEQYF.

The rearrangement joins TRBV28 to TRBJ1-4; unclear D gene. Deletions cut 7 bases from V and 5 bases from J, with 11 bases between. Germline-derived CDR1 and CDR2 are MDHEN and SYDVKM. CDR3 length equals 13 residues. The CDR3 here is CASTNQENEKLFF. The CDR3 DNA is TGTGCCAGCACAAATCAGGAGAATGAAAAACTGTTTTTT.

CDR3 protein: CASSLSSGWGDEQFF. Here the CDR3 DNA reads TGTGCCAGCAGCTTGTCTAGCGGGTGGGGCGATGAGCAGTTCTTC. The chain combines TRBV5-4 with TRBJ2-1, with 8 nucleotides matching TRBD2. Losses at the gene ends were 1 base for V and 8 bases for J; bases not matched to a gene: 8. The germline V gene encodes CDR1 SGHNT and CDR2 YYREEE (reference sequence). This CDR3 is 15 amino acids long.